These 16 T cell receptor beta chains were sequenced from one sample in a study of T-cell memory formation after mild COVID-19. Each CDR3 protein is one row after TCRdb ran MiXCR on the 5' RACE reads. Here the sample spans some 490,000 distinct CDR3 sequences, 15% to 20% being singletons. The sequencing input was PBMCs or a T cell subset sorted from them (not recorded which). The receptors shown here come from an adult woman who had mild COVID-19 (a few samples of this study predate the infection). Cell type and time point are not known.

V and J are TRBV5-1 and TRBJ1-4, with D tentatively TRBD1 (6 bases). Per the germline V gene, CDR1 is SGHRS and CDR2 is YFSETQ. V was shortened by 4 bases and J by 8 bases, with 15 bases between the two germline ends. This CDR3 contains 14 residues. Here the CDR3 reads CASSQDRGDEKLFF. CDR3 coding DNA: TGCGCCAGCAGCCAGGACAGAGGGGACGAAAAACTGTTTTTT.

The table lists this clonotype with a few counts. CDR3 region: CASSIGRSRYEQYF. CDR3 nucleotides: TGTGCCAGTAGTATTGGCAGATCCCGCTACGAGCAGTACTTC. The chain joins TRBV19 to TRBJ2-7; D is undetermined. From germline, CDR1 is LNHDA and CDR2 SQIVND (reference sequence). The V gene lost 3 bases and the J gene lost 3 bases, with 12 bases spanning the gap. This CDR3 region has 14 residues.

This clonotype was recorded a few times. This rearrangement joins TRBV25-1 to TRBJ1-1; D is undetermined. The germline CDR1 and CDR2 sequences are MGHDK and SYGVNS. The CDR3 length is 12 residues. Trimming stripped 6 bases from V and 1 base from J, with 6 bases between. The CDR3 loop reads CASRYGNTEAFF. CDR3 bases: TGTGCCAGCAGGTATGGGAACACTGAAGCTTTCTTT.

This chain joins TRBV4-2 and TRBJ2-1; perhaps TRBD2 as D (5 bases). The V and J ends lost 0 bases and 3 bases respectively, with 12 bases between them. The CDR3 sequence is 16 residues long. Germline V CDR1 and CDR2: LGHNA, YNFKEQ. This chain's CDR3 is CASSQESASNYNEQFF. The CDR3 DNA is TGTGCCAGCAGCCAAGAATCGGCTAGCAACTACAATGAGCAGTTCTTC.

The J gene is TRBJ2-5, the V gene TRBV4-1, with D perhaps given as TRBD1 or TRBD2 (5 bases each). V was trimmed by 4 bases and J by 2 bases, leaving 11 bases between them. The CDR3 runs to 14 residues. Germline loops: CDR1 MGHRA, CDR2 YSYEKL. CDR3 DNA: TGCGCCAGCAGCCTCCCCTGGGGGCAAGAGACCCAGTACTTC. Protein sequence: CASSLPWGQETQYF.

This clonotype has only one observation. The V gene is TRBV4-1, the J gene TRBJ1-2; 8 nucleotides align to TRBD1. With 1 base clipped from V and 4 bases from J, the junction kept 5 bases outside the gene matches. Germline V gene data show CDR1 as MGHRA and CDR2 as YSYEKL. CDR3 length: 15 amino acids. CDR3 loop: CASSQARTGIYGYTF. The CDR3 region has the DNA TGCGCCAGCAGCCAAGCTCGGACAGGGATCTATGGCTACACCTTC.

The chain employs TRBV4-2 and TRBJ1-5, with 8 bases aligning to TRBD1. With 0 bases clipped from V and 2 bases from J, the junction kept 3 bases outside the gene matches. CDR3 length equals 16 residues. CDR1 and CDR2 from the germline V gene are LGHNA and YNFKEQ. CDR3 loop: CASSQDLTGGNQPQHF. The CDR3 nucleotides read TGTGCCAGCAGCCAAGATTTGACAGGGGGCAATCAGCCCCAGCATTTT.

This clonotype appeared a few times. The chain carries TRBV4-1 and TRBJ1-2, with TRBD1 identical over 7 bases. The CDR3 consists of 16 residues. The germline gives CDR1 MGHRA, CDR2 YSYEKL. The V segment lost 1 base and the J segment 3 bases; nucleotides outside the gene matches: 8. CDR3 DNA: TGCGCCAGCAGCCAAGGCCCGCGACAGGGTTACTATGGCTACACCTTC. This sequence encodes CASSQGPRQGYYGYTF.

V gene TRBV7-3 combines with J gene TRBJ2-2, with D possibly TRBD2 on 5 matching bases. The CDR3 contains 16 residues. Germline V gene lookup returns CDR1 SGHTA and CDR2 FQGTGA. The germline V and J ends were trimmed by 1 base and 1 base, with 10 bases remaining between them. This CDR3 reads CASSLRDRGNTGELFF. In DNA form, the CDR3 reads TGTGCCAGCAGCTTAAGGGATCGGGGGAACACCGGGGAGCTGTTTTTT.

V usage is TRBV20-1 and J usage is TRBJ2-2; D perhaps matches TRBD2 (6 bases). Germline CDR1 and CDR2: DFQATT and SNEGSKA (reference sequence). V was trimmed by 7 bases and J by 0 bases, leaving 12 bases between them. There are 14 residues in the CDR3. Here the CDR3 DNA reads TGCAGTGTCCACGGGGGAGCGAACACCGGGGAGCTGTTTTTT. Residues: CSVHGGANTGELFF.

This clonotype was counted only a few times. The genes are TRBV6-5 and TRBJ2-6; 7 nucleotides agree with TRBD1. CDR3 length: 16 residues. The trim removed 0 bases at V and 4 bases at J, leaving 3 bases unmatched. Germline lookup yields CDR1 MNHEY and CDR2 SVGAGI. In DNA, the CDR3 is TGTGCCAGCAGTTACTCGGGACAGTCGGGGGCCAACGTCCTGACTTTC. Amino acid sequence: CASSYSGQSGANVLTF.

The chain employs TRBV12-3 or TRBV12-4 and TRBJ1-6, with 7 bases that match TRBD1. This CDR3 comprises 16 residues. V shed 5 bases and J 8 bases; nucleotides not matched to a gene: 12. The CDR3, as DNA: TGTGCCAGCAGTCTCAACAGGGGCCGGTCGGATTCACCCCTCCACTTT. Amino acid sequence: CASSLNRGRSDSPLHF.

The chain uses TRBV2 and TRBJ1-4; D not resolved. With 5 bases removed from V and 5 bases from J, the gap between germline ends came to 15 bases. From germline, CDR1 is SNHLY and CDR2 FYNNEI. The CDR3 covers 15 residues. CDR3 amino acids: CASSPTAFPNEKLFF. DNA of the CDR3: TGTGCCAGCAGTCCTACAGCTTTCCCGAATGAAAAACTGTTTTTT.

The table lists this clonotype with a few counts. This chain links TRBV4-3 with TRBJ1-2; no clear D gene. The CDR3 totals 16 residues. The germline CDR1 and CDR2 sequences are LGHNA and YSLEER. V was trimmed by 0 bases and J by 2 bases, leaving 13 bases between them. The CDR3 sequence is CASSQDYGSVNYGYTF. Here the CDR3 DNA reads TGCGCCAGCAGCCAAGATTACGGCAGCGTAAACTATGGCTACACCTTC.

This clonotype was detected only a few times. This chain links TRBV5-1 with TRBJ1-6; possibly TRBD1 for D (5 bases). This CDR3 contains 15 residues. Per the germline V gene, CDR1 is SGHRS and CDR2 is YFSETQ. V was pared by 0 bases and J by 6 bases, with 10 bases between. The CDR3 DNA follows: TGCGCCAGCAGCTTGGGGCAGGGAATTAATTCACCCCTCCACTTT. It specifies CASSLGQGINSPLHF.

Comments on this clonotype: Because it lacks the conserved phenylalanine or tryptophan at the end, this CDR3 is likely a read error. The CDR3: CASSGVTKISPQHL. The DNA for the CDR3 is TGTGCCAGTAGTGGAGTCACAAAAATCAGCCCCCAGCATTTA. The rearrangement joins TRBV19 to TRBJ1-5, with no clear D. Trimming removed 5 bases from V and 10 bases from J, with 18 bases in between. CDR1 is LNHDA, CDR2 SQIVND, per germline (reference sequence). This CDR3 has 14 residues.